These T cell receptor beta chains were read from a single sample in a study of T cell repertoires in cytomegalovirus infection. One entry per CDR3 protein, called by TCRdb with MiXCR from the reads. The table has about 740,000 distinct CDR3 sequences, under 40% seen once. Sequencing was carried out using PBMCs. These receptors were collected from a human donor in good health (CMV status not recorded). Some clones in this sample may be carry-over from other donors' samples. Both conserved end residues are trimmed from each CDR3. The order of the fields is CDR3 protein, J gene, V gene, D gene. A D gene is named only where the DNA matches it firmly.

CDR3: ASSSRLAGVETQY
J: TRBJ2-5
V: TRBV7-6
D: TRBD2

CDR3: SVSGTGGNGYT
J: TRBJ1-2
V: TRBV29-1
D: TRBD1

CDR3: ASSFFRELF
J: TRBJ2-2
V: TRBV12-3/TRBV12-4
D: NA

CDR3: ASSLRHTETQY
J: TRBJ2-5
V: TRBV28
D: NA

CDR3: ASSQDPKNEKLF
J: TRBJ1-4
V: TRBV4-2
D: NA

CDR3: AISGTGRAYEQY
J: TRBJ2-7
V: TRBV10-3
D: NA

CDR3: ASSNGLAGGQYNEQF
J: TRBJ2-1
V: TRBV5-6
D: TRBD2

CDR3: ASSSGELAGRSNEQF
J: TRBJ2-1
V: TRBV7-9
D: TRBD2

CDR3: ASRPGQGWNNEKLF
J: TRBJ1-4
V: TRBV12-3/TRBV12-4
D: TRBD1

CDR3: ASSLTGTELGNTIY
J: TRBJ1-3
V: TRBV7-8
D: NA

CDR3: ASSFRRFQQETQY
J: TRBJ2-5
V: TRBV7-8
D: NA

CDR3: ASRNEGYEQY
J: TRBJ2-7
V: TRBV7-2
D: NA

CDR3: ASSSQVLNTEAF
J: TRBJ1-1
V: TRBV7-9
D: NA

CDR3: ASSLGQGHNEQF
J: TRBJ2-1
V: TRBV7-2
D: NA

CDR3: ASSLAFAGEAF
J: TRBJ1-1
V: TRBV7-9
D: NA

CDR3: ASTPKETQY
J: TRBJ2-5
V: TRBV7-8
D: NA

CDR3: ASSLTGAPSGTEAF
J: TRBJ1-1
V: TRBV7-3
D: TRBD1

CDR3: AISEIQGRNTEAF
J: TRBJ1-1
V: TRBV10-3
D: NA

CDR3: SAKGRGSYEQY
J: TRBJ2-7
V: TRBV20-1
D: NA

CDR3: ASSETTGSSYNEQF
J: TRBJ2-1
V: TRBV28
D: NA

CDR3: ASSFGYSYNEQF
J: TRBJ2-1
V: TRBV28
D: NA

CDR3: ASSIVDGNNQPQH
J: TRBJ1-5
V: TRBV19
D: NA

CDR3: ATTTLGKETQY
J: TRBJ2-5
V: TRBV28
D: NA

CDR3: SVVGVMGRVKETQY
J: TRBJ2-5
V: TRBV29-1
D: NA

CDR3: AWSGQGGQEKLF
J: TRBJ1-4
V: TRBV30
D: TRBD1

CDR3: ASSSGPARQPQH
J: TRBJ1-5
V: TRBV6-5
D: NA

CDR3: SASGTFNEQF
J: TRBJ2-1
V: TRBV20-1
D: NA

CDR3: ASSPGGDPQH
J: TRBJ1-5
V: TRBV7-2
D: NA

CDR3: ASSLIGGQGRSQPQH
J: TRBJ1-5
V: TRBV7-2
D: TRBD1

CDR3: ASSQALAGNLYEQY
J: TRBJ2-7
V: TRBV4-2
D: TRBD2

CDR3: ASSLLHLGVDTEAF
J: TRBJ1-1
V: TRBV7-2
D: NA

CDR3: ATLETGPAYEQY
J: TRBJ2-7
V: TRBV28
D: NA

CDR3: ASIIFSGGAFETQY
J: TRBJ2-5
V: TRBV19
D: TRBD2

CDR3: ASSGRTENQPQH
J: TRBJ1-5
V: TRBV7-8
D: NA

CDR3: ASSSGGLAF
J: TRBJ1-1
V: TRBV7-3
D: NA

CDR3: ASSTHRNTGGDQPQH
J: TRBJ1-5
V: TRBV28
D: TRBD1

CDR3: ASSQVRGTYEQY
J: TRBJ2-7
V: TRBV7-9
D: NA

CDR3: ASSLGLAGAGGSYNEQF
J: TRBJ2-1
V: TRBV7-2
D: TRBD2

CDR3: ASMAGSDASYEQY
J: TRBJ2-7
V: TRBV19
D: NA

CDR3: ASRPPDRLIFNYGYT
J: TRBJ1-2
V: TRBV19
D: NA

CDR3: ASGQGGTEAF
J: TRBJ1-1
V: TRBV7-9
D: TRBD1

CDR3: ASSQVAGAAHEQY
J: TRBJ2-7
V: TRBV4-2
D: NA

CDR3: ASSIVGVGTEAF
J: TRBJ1-1
V: TRBV19
D: NA

CDR3: ASILRELINTEAF
J: TRBJ1-1
V: TRBV7-9
D: NA

CDR3: ASIRSASGSLSADTQY
J: TRBJ2-3
V: TRBV6-6
D: TRBD2

CDR3: ASTKQGAPIDGYT
J: TRBJ1-2
V: TRBV12-3/TRBV12-4
D: TRBD1

CDR3: ASSFGGEDT
J: TRBJ1-2
V: TRBV28
D: NA

CDR3: ASKKGRVLTYNEQF
J: TRBJ2-1
V: TRBV19
D: NA

CDR3: SARGYHGPNEKLF
J: TRBJ1-4
V: TRBV20-1
D: NA

CDR3: ASSLEHVSNSGNTIY
J: TRBJ1-3
V: TRBV7-2
D: NA